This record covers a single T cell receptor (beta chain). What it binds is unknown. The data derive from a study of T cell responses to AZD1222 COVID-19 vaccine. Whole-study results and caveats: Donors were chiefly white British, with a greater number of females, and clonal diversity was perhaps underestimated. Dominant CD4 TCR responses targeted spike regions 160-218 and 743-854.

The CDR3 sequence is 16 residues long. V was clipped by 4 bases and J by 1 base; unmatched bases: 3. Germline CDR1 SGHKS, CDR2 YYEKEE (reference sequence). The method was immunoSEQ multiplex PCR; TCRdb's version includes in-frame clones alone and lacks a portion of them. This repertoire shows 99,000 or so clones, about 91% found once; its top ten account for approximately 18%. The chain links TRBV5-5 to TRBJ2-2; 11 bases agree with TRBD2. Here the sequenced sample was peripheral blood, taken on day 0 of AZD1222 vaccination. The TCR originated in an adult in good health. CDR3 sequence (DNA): TGTGCCAGCAGCCTGGGACTAGCGGTGAACACCGGGGAGCTGTTTTTT. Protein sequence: CASSLGLAVNTGELFF. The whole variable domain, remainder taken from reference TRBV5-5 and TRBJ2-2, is DAGVTQSPTHLIKTRGQQVTLRCSPISGHKSVSWYQQVLGQGPQFIFQYYEKEERGRGNFPDRFSARQFPNYSSELNVNALLLGDSALYLCASSLGLAVNTGELFFGEGSRLTVL.